The T cell receptor (beta chain) under discussion was sequenced for a study of pediatric ulcerative colitis. Study outcomes and limitations: A couple of patients' blood samples yielded substantially fewer templates. Compared with controls, ulcerative colitis showed greater blood-rectum clone sharing. This repertoire reflects total lymphocytes rather than subpopulations like regulatory T cells.

During colonoscopy, one to two rectal pinch biopsies were collected. A note on this clone: The antigen is undetermined.

Clones were read by immunoSEQ multiplex PCR, and TCRdb kept only the in-frame ones, dropping some. The sample lists about 37,000 clones, 75% seen once, with 8% to 9.5% in the top ten. Germline V gives CDR1 SNHLY, CDR2 FYNNEI. V was pared by 2 bases and J by 7 bases, with 11 bases of the junction left unmatched. This CDR3 is built from 16 residues. The sequence was obtained from a boy younger than 18 with severe ulcerative colitis. The V call is TRBV2, the J call TRBJ2-1; 7 positions match TRBD1. Sequencing input: gut tissue. In DNA form, the CDR3 reads TGTGCCAGCAGTGAACGTCGGACAGGCTTAGCGAATGAGCAGTTCTTC. It encodes CASSERRTGLANEQFF.